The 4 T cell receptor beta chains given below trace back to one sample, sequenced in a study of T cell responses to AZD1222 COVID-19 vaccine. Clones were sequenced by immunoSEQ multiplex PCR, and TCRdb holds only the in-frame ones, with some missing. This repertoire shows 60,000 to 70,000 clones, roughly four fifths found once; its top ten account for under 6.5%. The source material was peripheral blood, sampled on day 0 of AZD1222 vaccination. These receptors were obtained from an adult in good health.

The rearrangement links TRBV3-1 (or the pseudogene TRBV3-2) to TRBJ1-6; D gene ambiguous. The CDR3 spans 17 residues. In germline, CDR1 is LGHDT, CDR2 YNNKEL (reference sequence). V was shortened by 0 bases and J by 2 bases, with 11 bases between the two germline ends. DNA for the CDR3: TGTGCCAGCAGCCAAGATACGCGGCCTACCTATAATTCACCCCTCCACTTT. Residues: CASSQDTRPTYNSPLHF.

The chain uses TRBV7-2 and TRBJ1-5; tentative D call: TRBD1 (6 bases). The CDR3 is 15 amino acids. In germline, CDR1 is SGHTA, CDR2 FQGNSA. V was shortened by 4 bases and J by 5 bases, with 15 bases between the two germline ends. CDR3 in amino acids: CASSSRATGHQPQHF. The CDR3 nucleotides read TGTGCCAGCAGCTCCCGAGCAACAGGGCATCAGCCCCAGCATTTT.

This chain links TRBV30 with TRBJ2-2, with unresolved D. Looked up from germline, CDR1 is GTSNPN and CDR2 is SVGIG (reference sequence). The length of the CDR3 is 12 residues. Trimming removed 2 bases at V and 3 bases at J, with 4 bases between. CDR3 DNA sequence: TGTGCCTGGAGTCGGGACACCGGGGAGCTGTTTTTT. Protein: CAWSRDTGELFF. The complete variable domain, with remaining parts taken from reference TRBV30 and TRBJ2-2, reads SQTIHQWPATLVQPVGSPLSLECTVEGTSNPNLYWYRQAAGRGLQLLFYSVGIGQISSEVPQNLSASRPQDRQFILSSKKLLLSDSGFYLCAWSRDTGELFFGEGSRLTVL.

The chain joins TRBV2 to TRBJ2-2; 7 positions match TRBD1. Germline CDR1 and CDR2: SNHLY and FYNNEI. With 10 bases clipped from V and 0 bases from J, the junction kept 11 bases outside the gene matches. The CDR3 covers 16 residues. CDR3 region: CATKLKGQANTGELFF. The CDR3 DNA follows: TGTGCCACCAAGTTAAAAGGACAGGCGAACACCGGGGAGCTGTTTTTT.